This T cell receptor (beta chain) appears in the sequencing data of a study of T cells in narcolepsy. Study at large: Enrolled donors included narcolepsy type 1 or type 2 patients and healthy controls.

To note about this clone: As yet, its antigen is unknown.

Some clones are missing from TCRdb's copy, which holds only in-frame ones; the method was immunoSEQ multiplex PCR. The table records about 32,000 clones, around 83% of them present only once. Deletions cut 2 bases from V and 3 bases from J, with 17 bases between. CDR3 length equals 16 residues. Germline-derived CDR1 and CDR2 are GTSNPN and SVGIG (reference sequence). Regarding the study as a whole: Healthy controls reportedly lacked the autoreactive clonotypes serially found in patients' blood. No autoreactive T cell clone sequences appeared in some memory CD4+ repertoires. Autoreactive HCRT-specific and TRIB2-specific clonotypes were marked in same-patient CSF-versus-blood CD4+ comparisons.

The gene calls are TRBV30 and TRBJ2-1; D could derive from TRBD1 or TRBD2 (6 bases each). Sequencing used memory (CD45RA-) CD4+ T cells from blood. The TCR was taken from a human donor in good health. CDR3 bases: TGTGCCTGGAGTCCCATGTGGGGGGCCGTCTACAATGAGCAGTTCTTC. Translating it yields CAWSPMWGAVYNEQFF.